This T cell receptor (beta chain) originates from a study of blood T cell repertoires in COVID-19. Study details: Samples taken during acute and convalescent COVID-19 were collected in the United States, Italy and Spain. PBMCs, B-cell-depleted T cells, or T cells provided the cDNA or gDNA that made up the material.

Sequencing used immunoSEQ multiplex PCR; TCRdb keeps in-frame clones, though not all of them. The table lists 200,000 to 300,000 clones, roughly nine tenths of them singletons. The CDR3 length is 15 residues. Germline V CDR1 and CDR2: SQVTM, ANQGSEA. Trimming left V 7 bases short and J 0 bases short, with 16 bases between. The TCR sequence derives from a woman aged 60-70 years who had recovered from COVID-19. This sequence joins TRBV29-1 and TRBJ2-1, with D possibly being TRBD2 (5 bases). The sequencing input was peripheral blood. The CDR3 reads CSAGGRASSYNEQFF. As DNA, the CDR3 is TGCAGCGCTGGAGGCCGGGCAAGCTCCTACAATGAGCAGTTCTTC.